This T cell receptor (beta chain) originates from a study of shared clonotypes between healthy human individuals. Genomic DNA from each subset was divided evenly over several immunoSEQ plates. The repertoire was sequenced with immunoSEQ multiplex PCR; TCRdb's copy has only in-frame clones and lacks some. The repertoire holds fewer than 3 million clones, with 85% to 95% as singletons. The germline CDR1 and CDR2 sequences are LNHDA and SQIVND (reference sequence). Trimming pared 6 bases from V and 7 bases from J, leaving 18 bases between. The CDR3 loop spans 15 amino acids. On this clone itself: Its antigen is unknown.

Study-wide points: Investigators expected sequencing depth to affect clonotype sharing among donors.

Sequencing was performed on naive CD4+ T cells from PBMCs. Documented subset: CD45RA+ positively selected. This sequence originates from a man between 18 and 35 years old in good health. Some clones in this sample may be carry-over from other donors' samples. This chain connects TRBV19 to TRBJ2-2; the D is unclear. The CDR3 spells CASSLVESPHGELFF. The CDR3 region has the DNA TGTGCCAGTAGCCTTGTAGAATCCCCCCACGGGGAGCTGTTTTTT.